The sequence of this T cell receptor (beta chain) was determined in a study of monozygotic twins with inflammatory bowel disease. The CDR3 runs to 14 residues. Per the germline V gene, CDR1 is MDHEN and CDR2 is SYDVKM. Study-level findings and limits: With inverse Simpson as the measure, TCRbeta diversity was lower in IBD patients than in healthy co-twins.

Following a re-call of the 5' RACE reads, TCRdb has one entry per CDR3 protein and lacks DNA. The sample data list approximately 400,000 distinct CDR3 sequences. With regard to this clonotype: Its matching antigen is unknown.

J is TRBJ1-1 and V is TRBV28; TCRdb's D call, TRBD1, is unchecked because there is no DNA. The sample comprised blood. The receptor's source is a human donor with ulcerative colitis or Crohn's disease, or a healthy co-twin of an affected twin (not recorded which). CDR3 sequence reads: CASTLRVANTEAFF.